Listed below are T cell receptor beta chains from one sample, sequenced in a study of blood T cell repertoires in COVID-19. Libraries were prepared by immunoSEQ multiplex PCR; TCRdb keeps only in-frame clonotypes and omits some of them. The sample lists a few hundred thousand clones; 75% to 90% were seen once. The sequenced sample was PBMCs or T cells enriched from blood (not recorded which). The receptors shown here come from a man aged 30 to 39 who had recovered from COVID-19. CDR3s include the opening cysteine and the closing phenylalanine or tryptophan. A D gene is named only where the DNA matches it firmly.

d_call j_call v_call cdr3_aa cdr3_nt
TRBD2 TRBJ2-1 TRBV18 CASSPPPTSGKISSYNEQFF TGTGCCAGCTCACCACCGCCTACTAGCGGGAAAATTAGCTCCTACAATGAGCAGTTCTTC
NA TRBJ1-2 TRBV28 CASSDTGYGYTF TGTGCCAGCAGTGACACAGGCTATGGCTACACCTTC
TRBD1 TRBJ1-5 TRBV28 CASSRSDRSNQPQHF TGTGCCAGCAGCCGATCGGACAGGAGCAATCAGCCCCAGCATTTT
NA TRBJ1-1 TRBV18 CASSPIQGVGNTEAFF TGTGCCAGCTCACCCATACAGGGCGTGGGGAACACTGAAGCTTTCTTT
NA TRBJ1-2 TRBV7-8 CASSQLEGRGRLSGYTF TGTGCCAGCAGCCAATTGGAGGGGAGGGGAAGGTTGTCTGGCTACACCTTC
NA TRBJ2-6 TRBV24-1 CATSDSVDSGANVLTF TGTGCCACCAGTGATTCCGTAGACTCTGGGGCCAACGTCCTGACTTTC
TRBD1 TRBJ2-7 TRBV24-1 CATSDHGQGGLYEQYF TGTGCCACCAGTGATCACGGACAGGGTGGCCTCTACGAGCAGTACTTC
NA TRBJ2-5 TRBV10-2 CASRWLDETQYF TGCGCCAGCAGGTGGCTAGACGAGACCCAGTACTTC
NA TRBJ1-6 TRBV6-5 CATNSGTSNSPLHF TGTGCCACCAACAGTGGGACTAGTAATTCACCCCTCCACTTT
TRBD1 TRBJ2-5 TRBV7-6 CASSSGQGSGETQYF TGTGCCAGCAGCTCCGGACAGGGTTCGGGAGAGACCCAGTACTTC
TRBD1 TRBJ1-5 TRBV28 CASRYRDRSYQPQHF TGTGCCAGCAGGTACCGGGACAGGAGTTATCAGCCCCAGCATTTT
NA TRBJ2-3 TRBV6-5 CASGSSADTQYF TGTGCCAGCGGGAGTTCTGCAGATACGCAGTATTTT
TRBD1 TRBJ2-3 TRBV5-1 CASSGTGGTDTQYF TGCGCCAGCAGCGGTACAGGGGGCACAGATACGCAGTATTTT
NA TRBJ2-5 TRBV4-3 CASSHETGLPGETQYF TGCGCCAGCAGCCATGAAACTGGACTCCCGGGGGAGACCCAGTACTTC